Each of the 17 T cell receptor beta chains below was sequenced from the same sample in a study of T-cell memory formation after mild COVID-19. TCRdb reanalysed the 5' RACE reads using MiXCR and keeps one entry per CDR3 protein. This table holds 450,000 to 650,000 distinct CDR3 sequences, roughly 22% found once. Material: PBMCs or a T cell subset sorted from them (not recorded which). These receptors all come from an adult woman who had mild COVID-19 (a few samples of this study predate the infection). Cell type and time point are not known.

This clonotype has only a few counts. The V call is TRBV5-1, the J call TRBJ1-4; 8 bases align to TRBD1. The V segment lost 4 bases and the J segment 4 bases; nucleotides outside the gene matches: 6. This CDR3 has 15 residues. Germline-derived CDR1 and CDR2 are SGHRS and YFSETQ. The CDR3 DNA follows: TGCGCCAGCAGCGGGTGGACAGGGAATAATGAAAAACTGTTTTTT. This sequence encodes CASSGWTGNNEKLFF.

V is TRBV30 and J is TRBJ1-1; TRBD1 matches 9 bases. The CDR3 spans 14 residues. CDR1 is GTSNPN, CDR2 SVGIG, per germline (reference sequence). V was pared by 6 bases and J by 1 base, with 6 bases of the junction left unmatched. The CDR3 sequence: CACEPGQGNTEAFF. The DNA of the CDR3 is TGTGCCTGTGAACCGGGACAGGGGAACACTGAAGCTTTCTTT.

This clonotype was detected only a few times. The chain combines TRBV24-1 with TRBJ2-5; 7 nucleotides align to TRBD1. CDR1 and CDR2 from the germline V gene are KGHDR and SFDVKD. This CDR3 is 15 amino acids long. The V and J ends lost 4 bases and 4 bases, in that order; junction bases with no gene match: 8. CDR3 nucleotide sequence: TGTGCCACCAGTGAACAGGGGATGTCTGGAGAGACCCAGTACTTC. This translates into CATSEQGMSGETQYF.

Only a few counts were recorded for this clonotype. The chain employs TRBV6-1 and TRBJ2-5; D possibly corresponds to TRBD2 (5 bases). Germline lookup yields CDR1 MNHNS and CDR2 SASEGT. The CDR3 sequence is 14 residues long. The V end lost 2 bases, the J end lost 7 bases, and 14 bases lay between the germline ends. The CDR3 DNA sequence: TGTGCCAGCAGTGAACTTCGGGCTCGGGGGACCCAGTACTTC. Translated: CASSELRARGTQYF.

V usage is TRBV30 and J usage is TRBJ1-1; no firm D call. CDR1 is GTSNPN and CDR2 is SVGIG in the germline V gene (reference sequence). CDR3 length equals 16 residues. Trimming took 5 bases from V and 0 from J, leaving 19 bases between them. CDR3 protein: CAWGTGRPRLNTEAFF. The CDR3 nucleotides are TGTGCCTGGGGAACCGGCCGCCCCCGGCTGAACACTGAAGCTTTCTTT.

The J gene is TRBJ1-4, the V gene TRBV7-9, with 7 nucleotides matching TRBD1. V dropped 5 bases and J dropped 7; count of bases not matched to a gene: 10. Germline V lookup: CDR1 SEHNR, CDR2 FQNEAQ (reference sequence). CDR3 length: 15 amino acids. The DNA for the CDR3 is TGTGCCAGCAGCCGGACAGGCCCCGGGAGTGAAAAACTGTTTTTT. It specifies CASSRTGPGSEKLFF.

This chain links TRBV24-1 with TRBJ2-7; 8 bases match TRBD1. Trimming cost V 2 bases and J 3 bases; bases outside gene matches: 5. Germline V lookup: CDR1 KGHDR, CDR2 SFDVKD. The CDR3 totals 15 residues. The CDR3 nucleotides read TGTGCCACCAGTGATTCGCAGGGGGCGGACTACGAGCAGTACTTC. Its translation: CATSDSQGADYEQYF.

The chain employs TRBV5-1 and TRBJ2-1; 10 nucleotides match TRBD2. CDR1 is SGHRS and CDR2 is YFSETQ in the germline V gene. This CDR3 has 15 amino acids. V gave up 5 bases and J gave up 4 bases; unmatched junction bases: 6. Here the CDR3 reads CASRAGLAVYNEQFF. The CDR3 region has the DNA TGCGCCAGCAGAGCTGGACTAGCGGTTTACAATGAGCAGTTCTTC.

The CDR3 sequence: CASSVATGLAGISQGNEQFF. Written as DNA, the CDR3 is TGTGCCAGCAGCGTAGCCACGGGACTAGCGGGAATCTCCCAGGGGAATGAGCAGTTCTTC. The rearrangement joins TRBV9 to TRBJ2-1, with 13 bases identical to TRBD2. Germline CDR1 SGDLS, CDR2 YYNGEE. The CDR3 sequence is 20 residues long. The ends lost 0 bases at V and 7 bases at J; junction bases unmatched: 16.

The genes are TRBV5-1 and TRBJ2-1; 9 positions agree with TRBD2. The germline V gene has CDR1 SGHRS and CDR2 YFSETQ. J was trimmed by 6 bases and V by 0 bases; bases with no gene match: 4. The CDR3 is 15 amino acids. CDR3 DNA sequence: TGCGCCAGCAGCTTGGTTAGCGGGGGAGGCAATGAGCAGTTCTTC. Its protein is CASSLVSGGGNEQFF.

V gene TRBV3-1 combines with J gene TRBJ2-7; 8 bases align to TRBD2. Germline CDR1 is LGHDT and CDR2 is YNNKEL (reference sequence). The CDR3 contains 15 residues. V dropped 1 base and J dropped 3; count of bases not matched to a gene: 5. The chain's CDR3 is CASSQGELAVYEQYF. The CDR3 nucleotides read TGTGCCAGCAGCCAAGGGGAACTAGCGGTCTACGAGCAGTACTTC.

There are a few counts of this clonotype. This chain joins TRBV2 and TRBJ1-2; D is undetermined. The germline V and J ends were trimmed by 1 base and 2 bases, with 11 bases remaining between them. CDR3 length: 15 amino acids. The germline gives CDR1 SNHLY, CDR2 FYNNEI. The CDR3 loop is CASSEGMGRNYGYTF. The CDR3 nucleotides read TGTGCCAGCAGTGAAGGTATGGGCAGGAACTATGGCTACACCTTC.

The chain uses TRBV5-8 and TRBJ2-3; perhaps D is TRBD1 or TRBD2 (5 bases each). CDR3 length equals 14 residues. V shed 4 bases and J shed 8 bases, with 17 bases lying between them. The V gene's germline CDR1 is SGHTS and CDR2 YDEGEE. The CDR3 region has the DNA TGTGCCAGCAGCCCCGTTGCCGGGGCGAGTACGCAGTATTTT. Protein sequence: CASSPVAGASTQYF.

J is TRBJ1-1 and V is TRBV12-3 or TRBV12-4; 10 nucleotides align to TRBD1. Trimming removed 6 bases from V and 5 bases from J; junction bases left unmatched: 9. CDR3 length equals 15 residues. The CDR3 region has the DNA TGTGCCAGCAGCCTTAGGACAGGGGGAAAGACTGAAGCTTTCTTT. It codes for CASSLRTGGKTEAFF.

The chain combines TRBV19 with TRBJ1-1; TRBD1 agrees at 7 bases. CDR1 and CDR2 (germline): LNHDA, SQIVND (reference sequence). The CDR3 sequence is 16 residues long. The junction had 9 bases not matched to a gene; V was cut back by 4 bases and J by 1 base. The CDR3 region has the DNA TGTGCCAGTAGTACCCGACAGGGAGGAGGGAACACTGAAGCTTTCTTT. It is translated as CASSTRQGGGNTEAFF.

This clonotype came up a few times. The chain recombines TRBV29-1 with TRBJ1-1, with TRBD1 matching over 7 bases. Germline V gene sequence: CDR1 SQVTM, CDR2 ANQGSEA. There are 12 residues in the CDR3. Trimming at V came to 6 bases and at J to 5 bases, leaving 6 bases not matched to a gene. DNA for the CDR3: TGCAGCGTCGAAACAGGGGTAACTGAAGCTTTCTTT. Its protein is CSVETGVTEAFF.

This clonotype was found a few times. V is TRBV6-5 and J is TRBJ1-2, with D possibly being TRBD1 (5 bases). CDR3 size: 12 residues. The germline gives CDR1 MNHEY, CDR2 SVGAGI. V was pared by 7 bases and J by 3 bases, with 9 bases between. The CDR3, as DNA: TGTGCCAGCACCCAGGGCCACTATGGCTACACCTTC. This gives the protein CASTQGHYGYTF.